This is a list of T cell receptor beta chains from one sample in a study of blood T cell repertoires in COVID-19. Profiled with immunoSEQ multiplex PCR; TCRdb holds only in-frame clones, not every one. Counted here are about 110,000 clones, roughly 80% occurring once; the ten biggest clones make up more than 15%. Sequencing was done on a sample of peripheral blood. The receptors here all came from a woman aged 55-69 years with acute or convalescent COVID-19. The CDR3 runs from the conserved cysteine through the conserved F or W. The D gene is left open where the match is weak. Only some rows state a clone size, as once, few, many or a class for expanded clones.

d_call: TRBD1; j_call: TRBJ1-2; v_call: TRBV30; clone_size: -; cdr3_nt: TGTGGTGGGCTCAGGGGGATTTATGGCTACACCTTC; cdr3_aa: CGGLRGIYGYTF
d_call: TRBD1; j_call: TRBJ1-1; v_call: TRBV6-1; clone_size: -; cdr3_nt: TGTGCCAGCAGTGAAAGGACAGGCATCAACACTGAAGCTTTCTTT; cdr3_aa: CASSERTGINTEAFF
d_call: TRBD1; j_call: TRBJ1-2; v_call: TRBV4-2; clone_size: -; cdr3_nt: TGTGCCAGCAGCCACCTCGGACAGGGGGGTAACTATGGCTACACCTTC; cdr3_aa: CASSHLGQGGNYGYTF
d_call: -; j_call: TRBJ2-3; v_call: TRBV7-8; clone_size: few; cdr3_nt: TGTGCCAGCAGCTTAACCGCCACGGGGTCTGGGTATTTT; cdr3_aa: CASSLTATGSGYF
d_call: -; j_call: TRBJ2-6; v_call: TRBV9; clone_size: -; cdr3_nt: TGTGCCAGCAGCGTAGCACCGGGCTCTGGGGCCAACGTCCTGACTTTC; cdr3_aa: CASSVAPGSGANVLTF
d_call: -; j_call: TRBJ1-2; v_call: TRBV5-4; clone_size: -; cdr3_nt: TGTGCCAGCAGCCAAAACCCGTCGAGTGGCTACACCTTC; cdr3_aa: CASSQNPSSGYTF
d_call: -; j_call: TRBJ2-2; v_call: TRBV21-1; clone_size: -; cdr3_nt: TGTGCCAGCAGCAAATCTATTCCGGACACCGGGGAGCTGTTTTTT; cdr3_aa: CASSKSIPDTGELFF
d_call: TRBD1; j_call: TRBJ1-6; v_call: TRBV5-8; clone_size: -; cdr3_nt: TGTGCCAGCAGCCGGGGGACAGTTAATTCACCCCTCCACTTT; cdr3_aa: CASSRGTVNSPLHF
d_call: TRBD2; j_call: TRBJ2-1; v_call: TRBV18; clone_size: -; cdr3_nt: TGTGCCAGCTCACCGAACGGCGGGGGGGACAATGAGCAGTTCTTC; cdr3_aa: CASSPNGGGDNEQFF
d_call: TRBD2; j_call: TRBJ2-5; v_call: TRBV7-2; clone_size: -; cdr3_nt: TGTGCCAGCAGCTGGGGAGCGGGGCCAGGGGAGACCCAGTACTTC; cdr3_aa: CASSWGAGPGETQYF
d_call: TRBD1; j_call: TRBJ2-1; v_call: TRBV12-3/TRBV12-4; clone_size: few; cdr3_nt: TGTGCCAGCATGAGAGGACAGGGAGTTCGGTTCTTC; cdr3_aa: CASMRGQGVRFF
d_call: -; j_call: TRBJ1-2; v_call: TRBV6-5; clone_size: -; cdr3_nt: TGTGCCAGCAGCCAGGACAGTTCCGAGGTCTATGGCTACACCTTC; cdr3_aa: CASSQDSSEVYGYTF
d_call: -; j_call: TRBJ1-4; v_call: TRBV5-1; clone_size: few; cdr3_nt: TGCGCCAGCAGCTTGGCCGGGACTCGTGGAGAAAAACTGTTTTTT; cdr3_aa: CASSLAGTRGEKLFF
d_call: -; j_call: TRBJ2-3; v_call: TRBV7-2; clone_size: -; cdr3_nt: TGTGCCAGCAGCTCAGGACAAACTGGTACGCAGTATTTT; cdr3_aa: CASSSGQTGTQYF
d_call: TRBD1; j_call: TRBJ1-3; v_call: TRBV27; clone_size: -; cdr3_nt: TGTGCCAGCAGTTTAGCCAGGGGGCTTGGAAACACCATATATTTT; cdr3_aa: CASSLARGLGNTIYF
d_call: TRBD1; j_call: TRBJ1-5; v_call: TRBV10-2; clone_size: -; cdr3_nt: TGCGCCAGCAGAACAGGGGGGAGTAGCAATCAGCCCCAGCATTTT; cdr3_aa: CASRTGGSSNQPQHF
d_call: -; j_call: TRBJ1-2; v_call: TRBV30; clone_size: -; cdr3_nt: TGTGCCTGGAGTGGTCGAGGGGGAGTCTATGGCTACACCTTC; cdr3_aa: CAWSGRGGVYGYTF
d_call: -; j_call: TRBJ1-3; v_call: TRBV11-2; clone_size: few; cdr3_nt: TGTGCCAGCAGCTTAGTTACAGGGTCCTCTGGAAACACCATATATTTT; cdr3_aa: CASSLVTGSSGNTIYF
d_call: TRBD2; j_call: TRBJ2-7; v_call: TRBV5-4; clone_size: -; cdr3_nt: TGTGCCAGCAGCTTGGCCGGGACTAGCATAAGCGAGCAGTACTTC; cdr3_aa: CASSLAGTSISEQYF
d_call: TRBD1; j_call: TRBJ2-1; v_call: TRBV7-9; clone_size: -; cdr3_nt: TGTGCCAGCAGCTCCACAGGGGGTTCCACCTACAATGAGCAGTTCTTC; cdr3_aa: CASSSTGGSTYNEQFF
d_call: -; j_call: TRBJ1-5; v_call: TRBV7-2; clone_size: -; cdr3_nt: TGTGCCAGCAGCTCTGATAGGGCAGGGAATCAGCCCCAGCATTTT; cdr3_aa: CASSSDRAGNQPQHF
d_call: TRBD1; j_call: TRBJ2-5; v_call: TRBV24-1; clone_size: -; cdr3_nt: TGTGCCACCAGTGATCGGGACAGAGGAGAGACCCAGTACTTC; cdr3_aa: CATSDRDRGETQYF
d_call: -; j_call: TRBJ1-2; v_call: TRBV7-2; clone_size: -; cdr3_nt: TGTGCCAGCGGGGGGGGCCCTAACTATGGCTACACCTTC; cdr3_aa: CASGGGPNYGYTF
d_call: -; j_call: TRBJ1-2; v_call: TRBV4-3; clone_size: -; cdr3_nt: TGCGCCAGCAGCGAGGACAGAACCCCTCCCTATGGCTACACCTTC; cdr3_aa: CASSEDRTPPYGYTF
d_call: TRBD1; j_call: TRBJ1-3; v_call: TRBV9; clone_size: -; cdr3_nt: TGTGCCAGCAGCGCCACAGGGGATTGGAACACCATATATTTT; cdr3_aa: CASSATGDWNTIYF
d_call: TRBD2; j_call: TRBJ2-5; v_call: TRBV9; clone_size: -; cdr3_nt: TGTGCCAGCAGCGTAGTAGAGCGGGGACAAGAGACCCAGTACTTC; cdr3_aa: CASSVVERGQETQYF
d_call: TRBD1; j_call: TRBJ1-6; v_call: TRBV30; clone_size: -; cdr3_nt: TGTGCCTCCACAGGGGGCGATTCACCCCTCCACTTT; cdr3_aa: CASTGGDSPLHF
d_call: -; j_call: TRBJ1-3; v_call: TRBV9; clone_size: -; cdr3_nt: TGTGCCAGCAGCGTAGACCGCGGCGCTGGAAACACCATATATTTT; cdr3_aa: CASSVDRGAGNTIYF
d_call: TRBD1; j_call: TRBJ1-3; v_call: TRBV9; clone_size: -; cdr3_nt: TGTGCCAGCAGCGTAGACCCGGGACAGGGTAACACCATATATTTT; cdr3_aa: CASSVDPGQGNTIYF
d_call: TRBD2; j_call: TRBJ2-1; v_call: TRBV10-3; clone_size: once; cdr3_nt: TGTGCCATCAGTGAGAGCGGGGGAAACCTTTACAATGAGCAGTTCTTC; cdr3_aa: CAISESGGNLYNEQFF
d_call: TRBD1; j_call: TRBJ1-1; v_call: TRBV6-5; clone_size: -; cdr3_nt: TGTGCCAGCAGTTCCTCGGACAGGGGAGTACCTGAAGCTTTCTTT; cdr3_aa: CASSSSDRGVPEAFF
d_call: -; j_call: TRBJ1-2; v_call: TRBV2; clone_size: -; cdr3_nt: TGTGCCAGCAGTGACATCGGGGGAACCTATGGCTACACCTTC; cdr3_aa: CASSDIGGTYGYTF
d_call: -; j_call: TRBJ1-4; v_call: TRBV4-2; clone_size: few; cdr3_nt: TGTGCCAGCAGCCAAGAGGGAGGGGGAGCAACTAATGAAAAACTGTTTTTT; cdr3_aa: CASSQEGGGATNEKLFF
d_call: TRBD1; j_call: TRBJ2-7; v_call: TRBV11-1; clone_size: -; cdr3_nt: TGTGCCAGCAGCTTAGCCCCGACAGGGGGTTGGGACGAGCAGTACTTC; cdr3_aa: CASSLAPTGGWDEQYF
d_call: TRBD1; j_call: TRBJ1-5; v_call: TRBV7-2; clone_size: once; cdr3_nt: TGTGCCAGCAGCTTGGGACAGCATCAGCCCCAGCATTTT; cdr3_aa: CASSLGQHQPQHF
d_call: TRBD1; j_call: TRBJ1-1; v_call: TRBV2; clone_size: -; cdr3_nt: TGTGCCAGCAGTGATGACAGGGGTCGCACTGAAGCTTTCTTT; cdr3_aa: CASSDDRGRTEAFF
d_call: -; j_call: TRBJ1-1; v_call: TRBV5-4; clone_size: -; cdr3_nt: TGTGCCAGCAGCCCCGGGACCTCTATGGAGGGCACTGAAGCTTTCTTT; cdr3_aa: CASSPGTSMEGTEAFF
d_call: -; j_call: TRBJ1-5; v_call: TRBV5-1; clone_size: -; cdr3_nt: TGCGCCAGCAGCCCAGGCAATGGCAATCAGCCCCAGCATTTT; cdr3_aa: CASSPGNGNQPQHF
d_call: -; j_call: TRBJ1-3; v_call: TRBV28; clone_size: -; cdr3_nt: TGTGCCAGCAAGAAAGGAGTAACCATGAGGGGAAACACCATATATTTT; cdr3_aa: CASKKGVTMRGNTIYF
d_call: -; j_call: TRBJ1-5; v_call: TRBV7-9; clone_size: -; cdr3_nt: TGTGCCAGCAGCCTAAACACAGATCAGCCCCAGCATTTT; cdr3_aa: CASSLNTDQPQHF
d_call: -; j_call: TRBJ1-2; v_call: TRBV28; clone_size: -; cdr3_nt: TGTGCCAGCAGTGCGGGGGTTGGCTATGGCTACACCTTC; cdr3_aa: CASSAGVGYGYTF
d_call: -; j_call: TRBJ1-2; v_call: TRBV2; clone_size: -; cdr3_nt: TGTGCCAGCAGTGAACGAACAGGGCTAATCTATGGCTACACCTTC; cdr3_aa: CASSERTGLIYGYTF
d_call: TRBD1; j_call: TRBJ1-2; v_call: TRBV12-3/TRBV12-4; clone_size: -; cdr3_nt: TGTGCCAGCAGTCCCCACGGACAGGATGGCTACACCTTC; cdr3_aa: CASSPHGQDGYTF
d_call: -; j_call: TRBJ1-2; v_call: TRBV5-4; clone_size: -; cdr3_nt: TGTGCCAGCAGCTCTACGAAAGTTCACCTTAACTATGGCTACACCTTC; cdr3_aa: CASSSTKVHLNYGYTF
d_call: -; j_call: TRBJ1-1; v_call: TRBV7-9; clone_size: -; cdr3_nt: TGTGCCAGCAGCTCTCGAACTCGGACAGACAGGAACACTGAAGCTTTCTTT; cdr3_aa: CASSSRTRTDRNTEAFF
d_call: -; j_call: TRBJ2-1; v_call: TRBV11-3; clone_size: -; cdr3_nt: TGTGCCAGCAGCTTAGGTGGGGCGGGGGCCGCCCTCAACAATGAGCAGTTCTTC; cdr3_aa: CASSLGGAGAALNNEQFF
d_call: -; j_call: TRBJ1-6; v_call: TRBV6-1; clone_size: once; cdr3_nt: TGTGCCAGCAGTGAGAGTAGGGGGGGACCCCTCCACTTT; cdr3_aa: CASSESRGGPLHF
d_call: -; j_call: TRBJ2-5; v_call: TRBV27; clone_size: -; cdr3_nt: TGTGCCAGCAGTTTACGGCAGGGCCCTCGGGAGACCCAGTACTTC; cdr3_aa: CASSLRQGPRETQYF
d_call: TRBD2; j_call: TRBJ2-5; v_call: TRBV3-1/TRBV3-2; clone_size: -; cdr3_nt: TGTGCCAGCAGCCAAGTTGGCCGCCGACTAGCGGGGGGTCACATCGAAGAGACCCAGTACTTC; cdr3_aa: CASSQVGRRLAGGHIEETQYF
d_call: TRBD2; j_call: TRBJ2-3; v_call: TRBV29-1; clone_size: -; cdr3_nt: TGCAGCGCTGGGACTAGCGGATCAGATACGCAGTATTTT; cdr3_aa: CSAGTSGSDTQYF
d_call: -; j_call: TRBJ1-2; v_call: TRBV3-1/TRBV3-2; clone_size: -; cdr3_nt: TGTGCCAGCAGCAACCGGGGAGCCTATGGCTACACCTTC; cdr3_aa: CASSNRGAYGYTF
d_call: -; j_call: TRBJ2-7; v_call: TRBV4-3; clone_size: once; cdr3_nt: TGCGCCAGCAGCCAAGAAGGGAAAGGACTTCCTACGTACGAGCAGTACTTC; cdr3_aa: CASSQEGKGLPTYEQYF
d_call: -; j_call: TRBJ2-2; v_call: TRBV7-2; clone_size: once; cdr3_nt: TGTGCCGGCGGGACAGTAACCTTCGGCGGGGAGCTGTTTTTT; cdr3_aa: CAGGTVTFGGELFF